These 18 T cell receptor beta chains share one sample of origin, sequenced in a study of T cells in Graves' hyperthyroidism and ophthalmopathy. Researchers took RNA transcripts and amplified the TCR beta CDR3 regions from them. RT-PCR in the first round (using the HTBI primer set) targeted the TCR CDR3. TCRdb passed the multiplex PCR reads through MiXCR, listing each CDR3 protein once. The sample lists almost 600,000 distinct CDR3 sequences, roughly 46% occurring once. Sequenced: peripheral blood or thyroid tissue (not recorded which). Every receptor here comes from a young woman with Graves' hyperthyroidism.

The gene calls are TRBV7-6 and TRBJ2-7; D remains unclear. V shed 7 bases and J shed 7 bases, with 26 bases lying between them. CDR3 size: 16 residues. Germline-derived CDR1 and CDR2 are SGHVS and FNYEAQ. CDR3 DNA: TGTGCCAGCACCATAGCCATCGCGGAGAACACCGGGGAGCAGTACTTC. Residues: CASTIAIAENTGEQYF.

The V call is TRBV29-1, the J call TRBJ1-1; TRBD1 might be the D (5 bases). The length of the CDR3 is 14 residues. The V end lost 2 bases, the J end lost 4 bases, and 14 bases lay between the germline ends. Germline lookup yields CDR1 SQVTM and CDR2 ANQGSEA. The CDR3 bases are TGCAGCGTTGAAAGGCAGGGCGGGGGCACTGAAGCTTTCTTT. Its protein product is CSVERQGGGTEAFF.

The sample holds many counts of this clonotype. DNA of the CDR3: TGCAGTGCTCTTTGGGCGGCCGAGCAGTACTTC. It specifies CSALWAAEQYF. V is TRBV20-1 and J is TRBJ2-7; D remains unclear. Trimming removed 5 bases at V and 6 bases at J, with 11 bases between. The CDR3 is 11 amino acids. The V gene's germline CDR1 is DFQATT and CDR2 SNEGSKA (reference sequence).

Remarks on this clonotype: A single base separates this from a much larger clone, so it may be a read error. CDR3 sequence (DNA): TGCAGCGTTTTAGACAGAGTCCATGAAAAACTGTTTTTT. It codes for CSVLDRVHEKLFF. The chain joins TRBV29-1 to TRBJ1-4; the D gene is possibly TRBD1 (5 bases). V was clipped by 5 bases and J by 6 bases, with 13 bases between them. Looked up from germline, CDR1 is SQVTM and CDR2 is ANQGSEA. The CDR3 covers 13 residues.

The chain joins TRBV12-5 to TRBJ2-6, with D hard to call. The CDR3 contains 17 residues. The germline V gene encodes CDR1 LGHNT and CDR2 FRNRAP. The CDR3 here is CASSLDGRSSGANVLTF. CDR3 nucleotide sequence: TGTGCCAGCAGTTTAGACGGAAGGAGTTCTGGGGCCAACGTCCTGACTTTC.

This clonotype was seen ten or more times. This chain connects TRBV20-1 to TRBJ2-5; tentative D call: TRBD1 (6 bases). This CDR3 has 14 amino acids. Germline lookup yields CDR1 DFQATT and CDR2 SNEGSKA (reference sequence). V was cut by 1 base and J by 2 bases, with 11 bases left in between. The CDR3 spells CSARVPGHQETQYF. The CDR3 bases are TGCAGTGCTAGAGTACCGGGACATCAAGAGACCCAGTACTTC.

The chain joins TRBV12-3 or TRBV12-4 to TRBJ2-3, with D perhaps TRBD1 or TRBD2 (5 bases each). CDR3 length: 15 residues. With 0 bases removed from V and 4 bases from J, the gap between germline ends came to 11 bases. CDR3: CASSLAPGRADTQYF. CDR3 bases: TGTGCCAGCAGTTTAGCCCCAGGGCGGGCAGATACGCAGTATTTT.

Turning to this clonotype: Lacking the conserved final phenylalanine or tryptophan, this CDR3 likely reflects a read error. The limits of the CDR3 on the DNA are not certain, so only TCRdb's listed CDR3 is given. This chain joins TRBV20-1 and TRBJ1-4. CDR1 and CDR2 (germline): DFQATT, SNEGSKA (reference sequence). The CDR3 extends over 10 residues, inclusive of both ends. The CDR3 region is CSATTDNLNY.

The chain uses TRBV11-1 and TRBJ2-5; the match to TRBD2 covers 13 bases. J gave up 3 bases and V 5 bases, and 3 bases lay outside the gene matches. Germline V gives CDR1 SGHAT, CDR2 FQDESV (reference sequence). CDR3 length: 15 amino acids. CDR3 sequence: CASSKTSGRKETQYF. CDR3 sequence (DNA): TGTGCCAGCAGCAAGACTAGCGGGAGGAAAGAGACCCAGTACTTC. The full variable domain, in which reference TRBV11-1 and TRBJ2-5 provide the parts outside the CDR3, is EAEVAQSPRYKITEKSQAVAFWCDPISGHATLYWYRQILGQGPELLVQFQDESVVDDSQLPKDRFSAERLKGVDSTLKIQPAELGDSAMYLCASSKTSGRKETQYFGPGTRLLVL.

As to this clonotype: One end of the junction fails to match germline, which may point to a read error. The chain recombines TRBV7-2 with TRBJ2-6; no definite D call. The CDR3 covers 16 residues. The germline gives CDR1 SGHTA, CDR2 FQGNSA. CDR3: CASNLGWLAGANVLTF. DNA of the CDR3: TGTGCCAGCAACTTAGGATGGTTGGCTGGGGCCAACGTCCTGACTTTC.

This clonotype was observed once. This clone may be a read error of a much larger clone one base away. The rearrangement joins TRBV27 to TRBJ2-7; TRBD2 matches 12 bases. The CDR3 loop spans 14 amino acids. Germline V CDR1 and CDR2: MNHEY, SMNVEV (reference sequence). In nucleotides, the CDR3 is TGTGCCAGCAGCCTTCTAGCGGGAGGGAGTGAGCAGTGCTTC. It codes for CASSLLAGGSEQCF.

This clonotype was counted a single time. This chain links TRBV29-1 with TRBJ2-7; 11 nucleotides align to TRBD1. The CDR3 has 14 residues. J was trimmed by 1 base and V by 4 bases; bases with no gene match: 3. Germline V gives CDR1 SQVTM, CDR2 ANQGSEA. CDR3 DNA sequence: TGCAGCGTTGTGGGACAGGGGGAGTCCTACGAGCAGTACTTC. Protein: CSVVGQGESYEQYF.

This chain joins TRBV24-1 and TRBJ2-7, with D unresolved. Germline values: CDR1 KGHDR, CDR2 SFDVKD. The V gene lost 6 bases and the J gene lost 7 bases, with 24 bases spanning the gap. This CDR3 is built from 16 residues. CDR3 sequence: CATSHSETSSYNEQYF. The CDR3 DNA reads TGTGCCACCAGTCATTCAGAAACCAGCTCCTACAATGAGCAGTACTTC.

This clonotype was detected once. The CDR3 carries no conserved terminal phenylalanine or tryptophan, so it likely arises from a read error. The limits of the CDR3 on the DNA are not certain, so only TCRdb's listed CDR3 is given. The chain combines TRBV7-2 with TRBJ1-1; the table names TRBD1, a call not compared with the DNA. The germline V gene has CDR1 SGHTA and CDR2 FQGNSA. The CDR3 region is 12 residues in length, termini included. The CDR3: CASSGLRQGVFS.

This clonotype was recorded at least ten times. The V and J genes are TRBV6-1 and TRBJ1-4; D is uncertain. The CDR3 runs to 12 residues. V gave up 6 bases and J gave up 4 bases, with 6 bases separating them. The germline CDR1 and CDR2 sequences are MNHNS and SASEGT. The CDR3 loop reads CASSANNEKLFF. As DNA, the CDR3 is TGTGCCAGCAGCGCTAATAATGAAAAACTGTTTTTT.

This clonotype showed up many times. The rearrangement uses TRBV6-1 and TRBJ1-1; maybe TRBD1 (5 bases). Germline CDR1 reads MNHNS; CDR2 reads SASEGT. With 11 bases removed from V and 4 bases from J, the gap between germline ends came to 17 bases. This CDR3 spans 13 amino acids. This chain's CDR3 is CALEGTIGTEAFF. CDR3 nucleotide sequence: TGTGCCCTAGAAGGGACCATCGGCACTGAAGCTTTCTTT.

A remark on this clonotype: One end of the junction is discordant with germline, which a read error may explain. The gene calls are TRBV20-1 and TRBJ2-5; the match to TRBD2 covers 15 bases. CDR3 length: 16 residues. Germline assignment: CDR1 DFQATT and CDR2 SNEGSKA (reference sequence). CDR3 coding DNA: TGCAGTGCTCTAAGGACTAGCGGGAGGGCCCAAAAGACCCAGTACTTC. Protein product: CSALRTSGRAQKTQYF.

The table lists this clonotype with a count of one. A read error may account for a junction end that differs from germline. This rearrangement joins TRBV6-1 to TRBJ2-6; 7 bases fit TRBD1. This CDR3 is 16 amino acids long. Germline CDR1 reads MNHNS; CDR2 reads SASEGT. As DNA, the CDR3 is TGTGCCAGCAGCTATCTGACAGGGCTTGGGTCCAACGTCCTGACTTTC. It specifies CASSYLTGLGSNVLTF.